This TCR beta chain appears in the sequencing data of a study of OX40 agonist ivuxolimab in advanced cancers. In regard to this clone: Its target is unknown.

The repertoire was sequenced with immunoSEQ multiplex PCR; TCRdb's copy has only in-frame clones and lacks some. The sample holds fewer than 30,000 clones, more than 70% seen once. Points from the study as a whole: Clones of CD4+ and CD8+ blood T cells grew by week 6 at doses of 0.1 to 3.0 mg/kg.

This sequence originates from an adult with an advanced solid tumor such as melanoma, head and neck, liver or kidney cancer. Sequences were derived from CD4+ or CD8+ T cells sorted from blood, sampled in a trial of the OX40 agonist ivuxolimab.

The CDR3 here is CASSLSSSYNEAFF. Here the CDR3 DNA reads TGTGCCAGCAGTTTATCGTCCAGTTACAATGAAGCTTTCTTT. The gene calls are TRBV27 and TRBJ1-1; D call uncertain. This CDR3 region has 14 residues. Germline V gene lookup returns CDR1 MNHEY and CDR2 SMNVEV (reference sequence). V was trimmed by 0 bases and J by 7 bases, leaving 12 bases between them.